This is a list of T cell receptor beta chains from one sample in a study of graft-versus-host responses after intestinal transplantation. No antigens are known for them. Assay used: immunoSEQ multiplex PCR; TCRdb lists only in-frame clones, some missing. The sample holds approximately 46,000 clones, 70% to 85% seen once. The source was unstimulated CD4+ T cells sorted from spleen or lymph node cells, collected before transplant. These receptors were taken from a human donor who was the organ donor for an intestinal transplant. CDR3s include the opening cysteine and the closing phenylalanine or tryptophan. The D gene is left open where the match is weak. Size is omitted from some rows. Given values are once, few, many or a class for expanded clones.

TRBJ2-3 | NA | TRBV9 | TRBD2 | CASSVGAGTSGRRGPTDTQYF | TGTGCCAGCAGCGTAGGTGCGGGGACTAGCGGGAGACGGGGACCCACAGATACGCAGTATTTT
TRBJ2-6 | NA | TRBV6-5 | TRBD2 | CASSLCGGAGANVLTF | TGTGCCAGCAGTTTATGCGGGGGGGCTGGGGCCAACGTCCTGACTTTC
TRBJ2-2 | NA | TRBV6-1 | TRBD1 | CASRDRVNTGELFF | TGTGCCAGCAGGGACAGGGTGAACACCGGGGAGCTGTTTTTT
TRBJ2-5 | NA | TRBV2 | NA | CASSLARQETQYF | TGTGCCAGCAGTTTAGCTCGACAAGAGACCCAGTACTTC
TRBJ2-1 | NA | TRBV5-1 | TRBD2 | CASSLPAGGPGNEQFF | TGCGCCAGCAGCTTGCCAGCGGGGGGGCCGGGGAATGAGCAGTTCTTC
TRBJ1-4 | NA | TRBV9 | NA | CASSGAGEKLFF | TGTGCCAGCAGCGGAGCCGGAGAAAAACTGTTTTTT
TRBJ2-7 | NA | TRBV6-6 | TRBD2 | CASSASSGRAYEQYF | TGTGCCAGCAGTGCCAGCAGCGGGAGGGCCTACGAGCAGTACTTC
TRBJ2-1 | NA | TRBV15 | NA | CATSPQGRSDNEQFF | TGTGCCACCAGTCCTCAAGGTCGGTCGGACAATGAGCAGTTCTTC
TRBJ1-2 | NA | TRBV2 | NA | CASSGRGTNYGYTF | TGTGCCAGCAGTGGCCGGGGCACGAACTATGGCTACACCTTC
TRBJ2-4 | NA | TRBV19 | NA | CASSIGGRMAKNIQYF | TGTGCCAGTAGTATAGGCGGGCGGATGGCCAAAAACATTCAGTACTTC
TRBJ2-1 | NA | TRBV30 | TRBD2 | CAWTPGLGSYNEQFF | TGTGCCTGGACCCCGGGACTAGGATCCTACAATGAGCAGTTCTTC
TRBJ1-1 | NA | TRBV5-1 | TRBD1 | CASGDSLNTEAFF | TGCGCCAGCGGGGACAGTTTGAACACTGAAGCTTTCTTT
TRBJ2-5 | NA | TRBV13 | NA | CASSLGRGETQYF | TGTGCCAGCAGCTTAGGCCGGGGGGAGACCCAGTACTTC
TRBJ2-3 | NA | TRBV11-3 | TRBD2 | CASSNGTRFTDTQYF | TGTGCCAGCAGCAACGGGACTAGGTTCACAGATACGCAGTATTTT
TRBJ2-7 | NA | TRBV6-6 | TRBD2 | CASSPKLAGGGEQYF | TGTGCCAGCAGCCCCAAGTTAGCGGGAGGGGGCGAGCAGTACTTC
TRBJ2-1 | NA | TRBV7-6 | TRBD2 | CASSLLAGGNEQFF | TGTGCCAGCAGCTTGCTAGCGGGGGGCAATGAGCAGTTCTTC
TRBJ1-6 | NA | TRBV9 | NA | CASSVGVSGSPLHF | TGTGCCAGCAGCGTAGGGGTCAGTGGATCACCCCTCCACTTT
TRBJ1-2 | NA | TRBV15 | TRBD1 | CATSRTGDANYGYTF | TGTGCCACCAGCAGGACAGGGGACGCTAACTATGGCTACACCTTC
TRBJ1-4 | once | TRBV6-5 | NA | CASGKWTLVGEKLFF | TGTGCCAGCGGAAAATGGACCCTCGTTGGTGAAAAACTGTTTTTT
TRBJ2-1 | NA | TRBV7-9 | NA | CASSLGGGNEQFF | TGTGCCAGCAGCTTAGGAGGGGGCAATGAGCAGTTCTTC
TRBJ1-2 | NA | TRBV6-1 | NA | CASSEAGRANYGYTF | TGTGCCAGCAGTGAAGCGGGCCGAGCTAACTATGGCTACACCTTC
TRBJ2-3 | NA | TRBV5-1 | NA | CASSLPTDTQYF | TGCGCCAGCAGCTTGCCTACAGATACGCAGTATTTT
TRBJ1-2 | NA | TRBV7-2 | NA | CASSLKPPRTNNYGYTF | TGTGCCAGCAGCTTAAAACCCCCCAGGACCAATAACTATGGCTACACCTTC